This T cell receptor (beta chain) was found in a study of T cell changes during pregnancy in multiple sclerosis. This clone was picked up one time. Germline CDR1 reads SGDLS; CDR2 reads YYNGEE. CDR3 length: 12 amino acids. Trimming removed 4 bases at V and 1 base at J, with 5 bases between. The assay was immunoSEQ multiplex PCR, and TCRdb's table has in-frame clones only and misses some. The data contain tens of thousands of clones, under 95% of them singletons. The TCR comes from a female donor with multiple sclerosis, enrolled in a pregnancy study. Sequencing was performed on CD4+ T cells from peripheral blood mononuclear cells, taken in the second trimester of pregnancy. The J gene is TRBJ1-1, the V gene TRBV9, with D uncertain. Written as DNA, the CDR3 is TGTGCCAGCAGCTCTTCGAACACTGAAGCTTTCTTT. Protein: CASSSSNTEAFF.